This T cell receptor beta chain was captured in a study of cytomegalovirus exposure and HLA in healthy donors. Study-wide findings and caveats: Apart from CMV serostatus, no immune exposure information was available. A later analysis found that most CMV-associated TCR beta chains appeared HLA-restricted. By HLA locus, TCR association rates varied in a later analysis, with DRB1 showing the most and HLA-C the fewest.

The CDR3 has 16 amino acids. Germline lookup yields CDR1 MDHEN and CDR2 SYDVKM. V dropped 8 bases and J dropped 6 bases, with 23 bases sitting between them. About this clone itself: Its antigen is still unknown.

Primers included in the PCR were 60 Vbeta and 13 Jbeta primers. This table comes from immunoSEQ multiplex PCR, and its TCRdb copy is limited to in-frame clones, with some not included. Of 250,000 to 350,000 clones in the sample, roughly 85% were seen once. Sequenced: PBMCs. The chain carries TRBV28 and TRBJ2-4; TRBD1 is a possible D gene (5 bases). This receptor was identified in a man between 35 and 55 years old in good health and CMV-seropositive. CDR3 protein: CASGHRTIPTLNIQYF. For the CDR3, the DNA is TGTGCCAGCGGACACCGTACGATTCCCACCTTAAACATTCAGTACTTC.